These T cell receptor beta chains were read from a single sample in a study of blood T cells in healthy people across ages. TCRdb re-called the 5' RACE reads with MiXCR, one entry per CDR3 protein. In the table there are 1.5 million to 2 million distinct CDR3 sequences, about 39% of which are singletons. The sequenced sample consisted of blood. The receptors derive from a human donor in good health. The CDR3 runs from the conserved cysteine through the conserved F or W. A D gene is named only where the DNA matches it firmly. Clone size appears in some rows only: once, few, many, or a class for an expanded clone.

few	TRBV20-1	TRBJ1-2	NA	TGCAGTGCTCATAATATAATACAGGGCGGCTACACCTTC	CSAHNIIQGGYTF
few	TRBV3-1	TRBJ2-7	NA	TGTGCCAGCAGCCAAGATCCGGCACATTCGCACTACGAGCAGTACTTC	CASSQDPAHSHYEQYF
NA	TRBV7-2	TRBJ1-2	TRBD1	TGTGCCAGCAGCTTACGTGGACAGGGGGCTGGTTATGGCTACACCTTC	CASSLRGQGAGYGYTF
NA	TRBV27	TRBJ1-5	TRBD1	TGTGCCAGCAGTTGGGGGACAGGTGTAAATCAGCCCCAGCATTTT	CASSWGTGVNQPQHF
NA	TRBV3-1	TRBJ2-5	NA	TGTGCCAGCAGCTCCCAACTAGGGGGGGTGGAGACCCAGTACTTC	CASSSQLGGVETQYF
NA	TRBV7-6	TRBJ2-6	NA	TGTGCCAGCAGCTTAAGCACCATCGGGGAGGCTGGGGCCAACGTCCTGACTTTC	CASSLSTIGEAGANVLTF
NA	TRBV7-9	TRBJ2-1	TRBD2	TGTGCCAGCAACCCCATAGCGGGGGGATACAATGAGCAGTTCTTC	CASNPIAGGYNEQFF
few	TRBV5-6	TRBJ2-3	NA	TGTGCCAGCAGCATGGTGGAGTCTCCAGATACGCAGTATTTT	CASSMVESPDTQYF
NA	TRBV5-1	TRBJ2-4	NA	TGCGCCAGCAGCTTGGGGCAGGGGAGTGATCAGTACTTC	CASSLGQGSDQYF
NA	TRBV7-2	TRBJ2-3	NA	TGTGCCAGCAGCCTACTATCGGGGGACACAGATACGCAGTATTTT	CASSLLSGDTDTQYF
few	TRBV7-3	TRBJ2-3	TRBD2	TGTGCCAGCAGCTTAAGGCCACTAGCGGCAGATACGCGGTATTTT	CASSLRPLAADTRYF
NA	TRBV7-2	TRBJ2-7	TRBD1	TGTGCCAGCAGCTACGGACAGGGGGCGTTCGACGAGCAGTACTTC	CASSYGQGAFDEQYF
NA	TRBV2	TRBJ1-2	NA	TGTGCCAGCTTGGAAAGCTATGGTTACACCTTC	CASLESYGYTF